The 8 T cell receptor beta chains given below trace back to one sample, sequenced in a study of T-cell reconstitution after alpha-beta-depleted transplantation in children. TCRbeta library preparation incorporated unique molecular identifiers. In TCRdb, the PCR reads were re-called with MiXCR into one record per CDR3 protein. The data show 900,000 or so distinct CDR3 sequences, roughly 16% seen once. The material sequenced was PBMCs, mostly from graft donor cells, taken 360 days after TCRalphabeta/CD19-depleted stem cell transplant. The source of these receptors is a male patient aged 5 to 17 who had a stem cell transplant for acute lymphoblastic leukemia, so the T cells may come from the graft donor.

V usage is TRBV9 and J usage is TRBJ2-1; no clear D. Germline V gene lookup returns CDR1 SGDLS and CDR2 YYNGEE. The V end was cut by 0 bases, the J end by 6 bases, with 7 bases between. The CDR3 covers 13 residues. CDR3 DNA sequence: TGTGCCAGCAGCGTAGGATTAGCCAATGAGCAGTTCTTC. It specifies CASSVGLANEQFF.

This clonotype has ten or more counts. The chain has TRBV12-3 or TRBV12-4 and TRBJ1-1; tentative D call: TRBD1 (5 bases). This CDR3 is built from 13 residues. The V gene lost 2 bases and the J gene lost 6 bases, with 10 bases spanning the gap. The CDR3 is CASSLPGQAEAFF. As DNA, the CDR3 is TGTGCCAGCAGTTTACCAGGGCAAGCTGAAGCTTTCTTT.

The genes are TRBV18 and TRBJ2-1; D is possibly TRBD1 (6 bases). The CDR3 length is 15 residues. Looked up from germline, CDR1 is KGHSH and CDR2 is LQKENI. Between the trimmed V and J ends, which lost 6 bases and 5 bases, there was a span of 17 bases. The CDR3 region has the DNA TGTGCCAGCTCCCCAGGGGTGAGGATTCACAATGAGCAGTTCTTC. Residues: CASSPGVRIHNEQFF. Full variable domain (remainder filled in from reference TRBV18 and TRBJ2-1): NAGVMQNPRHLVRRRGQEARLRCSPMKGHSHVYWYRQLPEEGLKFMVYLQKENIIDESGMPKERFSAEFPKEGPSILRIQQVVRGDSAAYFCASSPGVRIHNEQFFGPGTRLTVL.

This clonotype was found a few times. This rearrangement joins TRBV3-1 to TRBJ2-7; 7 nucleotides match TRBD2. The V gene's germline CDR1 is LGHDT and CDR2 YNNKEL (reference sequence). The CDR3 contains 20 residues. With 0 bases clipped from V and 1 base from J, the junction kept 18 bases outside the gene matches. The CDR3 DNA reads as TGTGCCAGCAGCCAAGAATTTCGCGGGAGCCCAAGTGTTATATCCTACGAGCAGTACTTC. Residues: CASSQEFRGSPSVISYEQYF.

CDR3 loop: CASSARSVGGETQYF. DNA for the CDR3: TGCGCCAGCAGCGCCCGCAGTGTAGGCGGGGAGACCCAGTACTTC. This rearrangement joins TRBV4-1 to TRBJ2-5; possible D gene TRBD2, 5 bases. V lost 5 bases and J lost 5, with 18 bases in between. CDR3 length: 15 residues. Germline V CDR1 and CDR2: MGHRA, YSYEKL.

This clonotype appeared a few times. The J gene is TRBJ2-7, the V gene TRBV21-1; the listed D gene, TRBD2, was not tested against the DNA. TRBV21-1 represents a pseudogene. This CDR3 contains 12 residues. Written as DNA, the CDR3 is TGTGCCAGCAGCAGTGGAGGGAACGAGCAGTACTTC. Its translation is CASSSGGNEQYF.

This CDR3 is CASSELRLAGGYEQYF. Written as DNA, the CDR3 is TGTGCCAGCAGTGAACTTCGACTAGCGGGAGGCTACGAGCAGTACTTC. V gene TRBV25-1 combines with J gene TRBJ2-7; 13 bases fit TRBD2. Germline V CDR1 and CDR2: MGHDK, SYGVNS. With 2 bases clipped from V and 3 bases from J, the junction kept 4 bases outside the gene matches. This CDR3 region has 16 residues.

The chain joins TRBV28 to TRBJ2-7, with 8 bases that match TRBD1. The germline CDR1 and CDR2 sequences are MDHEN and SYDVKM. The CDR3 extends over 14 amino acids. Trimming cost V 6 bases and J 2 bases; bases outside gene matches: 6. The DNA of the CDR3 is TGTGCCAGCAGCCCTCCAGGGGGCCCCTACGAGCAGTACTTC. Protein sequence: CASSPPGGPYEQYF. Full variable domain (missing parts from reference TRBV28 and TRBJ2-7): DVKVTQSSRYLVKRTGEKVFLECVQDMDHENMFWYRQDPGLGLRLIYFSYDVKMKEKGDIPEGYSVSREKKERFSLILESASTNQTSMYLCASSPPGGPYEQYFGPGTRLTVT.